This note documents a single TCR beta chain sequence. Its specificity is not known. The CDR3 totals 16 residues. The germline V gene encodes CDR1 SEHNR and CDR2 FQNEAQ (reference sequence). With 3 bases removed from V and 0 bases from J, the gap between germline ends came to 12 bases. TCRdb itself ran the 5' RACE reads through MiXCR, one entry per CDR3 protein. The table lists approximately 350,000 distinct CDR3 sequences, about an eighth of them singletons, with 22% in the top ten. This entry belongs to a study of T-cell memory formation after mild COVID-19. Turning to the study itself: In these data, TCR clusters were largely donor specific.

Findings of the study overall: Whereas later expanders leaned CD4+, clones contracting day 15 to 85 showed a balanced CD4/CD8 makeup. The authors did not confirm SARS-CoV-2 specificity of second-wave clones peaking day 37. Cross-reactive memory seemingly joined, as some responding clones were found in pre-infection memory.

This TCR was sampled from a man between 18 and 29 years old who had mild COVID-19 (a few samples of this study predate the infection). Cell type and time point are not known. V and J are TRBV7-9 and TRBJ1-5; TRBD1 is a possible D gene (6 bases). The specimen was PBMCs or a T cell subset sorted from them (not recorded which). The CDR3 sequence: CASSFDRSHSNQPQHF. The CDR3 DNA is TGTGCCAGCAGCTTTGACAGGAGCCATAGCAATCAGCCCCAGCATTTT.